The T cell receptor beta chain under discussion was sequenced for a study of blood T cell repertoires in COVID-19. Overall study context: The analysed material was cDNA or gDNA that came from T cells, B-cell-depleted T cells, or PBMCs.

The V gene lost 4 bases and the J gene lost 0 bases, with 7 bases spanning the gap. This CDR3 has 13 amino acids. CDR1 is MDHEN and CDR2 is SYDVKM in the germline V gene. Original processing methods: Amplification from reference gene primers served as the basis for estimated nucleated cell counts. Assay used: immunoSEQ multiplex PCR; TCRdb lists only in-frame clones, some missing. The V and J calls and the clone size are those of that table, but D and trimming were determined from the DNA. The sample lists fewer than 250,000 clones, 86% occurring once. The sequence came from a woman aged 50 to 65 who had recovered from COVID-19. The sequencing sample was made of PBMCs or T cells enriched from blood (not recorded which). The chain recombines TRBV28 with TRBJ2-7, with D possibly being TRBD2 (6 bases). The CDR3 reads CASSSGGSYEQYF. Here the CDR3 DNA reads TGTGCCAGCAGTTCCGGGGGCTCCTACGAGCAGTACTTC.